A selection of T cell receptor beta chains follows, all from one sample in a study of blood T cell repertoires in COVID-19. The data were produced by immunoSEQ multiplex PCR, yet TCRdb's version contains in-frame clones alone and is incomplete. Of about 220,000 clones detected, roughly 75% appear once; the ten largest clones hold around 7.7%. The sequencing sample was made of peripheral blood. These receptors all stem from a woman in her 70s with acute or convalescent COVID-19. CDR3s include the opening cysteine and the closing phenylalanine or tryptophan. D genes are given only for firm matches. A clone size is listed for some rows: how often the clone was seen (once, few, many), or a class if it is expanded.

CDR3	DNA	V	J	size	D
CASSPRGLAGYEQYF	TGTGCCAGCAGTCCGCGGGGACTAGCGGGCTACGAGCAGTACTTC	TRBV27	TRBJ2-7	.	TRBD2
CASSSGGASDTQYF	TGTGCCAGCTCAAGCGGGGGGGCTTCAGATACGCAGTATTTT	TRBV18	TRBJ2-3	few	TRBD2
CASSSGTGLKTQYF	TGTGCCAGCAGTTCCGGGACTGGACTTAAGACCCAGTACTTC	TRBV6-2/TRBV6-3	TRBJ2-5	few	.
CASSLPGVSNQPQHF	TGTGCCAGCAGCCTACCAGGGGTTAGCAATCAGCCCCAGCATTTT	TRBV7-8	TRBJ1-5	once	.
CASSPQGSHEQYF	TGTGCCAGCAGCCCACAGGGGAGCCACGAGCAGTACTTC	TRBV7-6	TRBJ2-7	medium-sized	TRBD1
CATSVGGEVETQYF	TGTGCCACCAGTGTGGGGGGGGAGGTGGAGACCCAGTACTTC	TRBV24-1	TRBJ2-5	.	TRBD2
CASSRVTGNTEAFF	TGTGCCAGCAGCCGAGTGACGGGGAACACTGAAGCTTTCTTT	TRBV5-4	TRBJ1-1	.	.
CASSLRNTGELFF	TGCGCCAGCAGCTTGCGGAACACCGGGGAGCTGTTTTTT	TRBV5-1	TRBJ2-2	.	.
CASYRDLGTEAFF	TGCGCCAGCTACAGGGATTTAGGCACTGAAGCTTTCTTT	TRBV5-1	TRBJ1-1	.	.
CASGPGSTSNQPQHF	TGTGCTAGTGGCCCCGGGTCGACTAGCAATCAGCCCCAGCATTTT	TRBV12-5	TRBJ1-5	.	.
CASSQDSGGYGIQYF	TGTGCCAGCAGCCAAGATTCGGGGGGGTACGGCATTCAGTACTTC	TRBV3-1/TRBV3-2	TRBJ2-4	few	TRBD2
CAWRTRGGLRSYNEQFF	TGTGCCTGGAGGACCCGGGGGGGGCTACGGTCCTACAATGAGCAGTTCTTC	TRBV30	TRBJ2-1	.	TRBD2
CASSLDGDRVGSPLHF	TGTGCCAGCAGCTTGGATGGGGACAGGGTGGGGTCACCCCTCCACTTT	TRBV5-5	TRBJ1-6	few	TRBD1
CASRWKGTSDEQYF	TGCGCCAGCAGATGGAAGGGGACTAGTGATGAGCAGTACTTC	TRBV5-1	TRBJ2-7	.	TRBD2
CASSKDYSRGEAGELFF	TGTGCCAGCAGCAAAGATTATTCCAGGGGGGAGGCCGGGGAGCTGTTTTTT	TRBV21-1	TRBJ2-2	.	.
CASSHLRNGYTF	TGTGCCAGCAGCCACCTCAGGAATGGCTACACCTTC	TRBV14	TRBJ1-2	.	.
CASSAGAAYEQYF	TGTGCCAGTAGTGCGGGGGCTGCCTACGAGCAGTACTTC	TRBV19	TRBJ2-7	once	.
CAIRGDSGGAGETQYF	TGTGCCATCAGGGGCGATAGCGGGGGGGCTGGGGAGACCCAGTACTTC	TRBV10-3	TRBJ2-5	.	TRBD2
CAWSVQGSGVFGELFF	TGTGCCTGGAGTGTACAGGGTAGCGGGGTTTTCGGGGAGCTGTTTTTT	TRBV30	TRBJ2-2	.	TRBD2
CASSLGPGLEETQYF	TGCGCCAGCAGCTTGGGACCGGGACTAGAAGAGACCCAGTACTTC	TRBV5-1	TRBJ2-5	.	TRBD2
CASSPLGGLNTEAFF	TGCGCCAGCAGCCCCCTCGGGGGTCTGAACACTGAAGCTTTCTTT	TRBV5-1	TRBJ1-1	.	.
CASSQAGAGGRTDTQYF	TGTGCCAGCAGCCAAGCTGGAGCGGGGGGACGCACAGATACGCAGTATTTT	TRBV4-2	TRBJ2-3	.	TRBD2
CASSQSRGNEKLFF	TGCGCCAGCAGTCAATCGAGGGGGAATGAAAAACTGTTTTTT	TRBV23-1	TRBJ1-4	once	.
CASSYVRGASTDTQYF	TGTGCCAGCAGTTACGTGAGAGGAGCTAGCACAGATACGCAGTATTTT	TRBV6-6	TRBJ2-3	.	.
CASSSGLGSSNEQFF	TGTGCCAGCAGCTCGGGACTCGGGAGTTCGAATGAGCAGTTCTTC	TRBV27	TRBJ2-1	.	.
CASSPGQGRETQYF	TGTGCCAGCAGCCCAGGACAGGGAAGAGAGACCCAGTACTTC	TRBV7-3	TRBJ2-5	.	TRBD1
CASSSGTGVAGELFF	TGTGCCAGCAGTTCCGGGACAGGGGTGGCCGGGGAGCTGTTTTTT	TRBV2	TRBJ2-2	.	TRBD1
CAFRLAGGTDTQYF	TGTGCCTTCCGACTAGCGGGGGGCACAGATACGCAGTATTTT	TRBV30	TRBJ2-3	.	TRBD2
CASSARYTGQGAQGYTF	TGTGCCAGCAGTGCAAGATATACGGGACAGGGGGCTCAGGGCTACACCTTC	TRBV14	TRBJ1-2	once	TRBD1
CASSREGVRQPQHF	TGCGCCAGCAGCCGTGAGGGGGTACGTCAGCCCCAGCATTTT	TRBV4-1	TRBJ1-5	.	.
CASSHRQGNYNEQFF	TGTGCCAGCAGCCACAGACAGGGCAACTACAATGAGCAGTTCTTC	TRBV7-2	TRBJ2-1	few	TRBD1
CASSQRYQGEQYF	TGTGCCAGCAGCCAGAGGTATCAGGGCGAGCAGTACTTC	TRBV14	TRBJ2-7	once	.
CASSVDERVGRGASDTQYF	TGTGCCAGCAGCGTAGACGAGAGAGTGGGGCGGGGGGCCTCGGATACGCAGTATTTT	TRBV9	TRBJ2-3	.	TRBD2
CASSRGLASGNEQFF	TGTGCCAGTAGTAGGGGACTAGCGTCTGGAAATGAGCAGTTCTTC	TRBV19	TRBJ2-1	.	TRBD2
CATSFGQGNGYTF	TGTGCCACCAGTTTCGGGCAGGGAAATGGCTACACCTTC	TRBV24-1	TRBJ1-2	.	.
CASSRGQSAEAFF	TGTGCCAGCAGCCGAGGACAGAGCGCTGAAGCTTTCTTT	TRBV7-2	TRBJ1-1	.	.
CASSPDRAGELFF	TGTGCCAGCAGCCCCGACAGGGCCGGGGAGCTGTTTTTT	TRBV11-1	TRBJ2-2	.	TRBD1
CASSFSGTGATEAFF	TGTGCCAGCAGTTTCTCCGGGACAGGGGCCACTGAAGCTTTCTTT	TRBV6-5	TRBJ1-1	few	TRBD1
CARGSGANVLTF	TGTGCCCGAGGGTCTGGGGCCAACGTCCTGACTTTC	TRBV30	TRBJ2-6	.	.
CASGPPGTYNSPLHF	TGTGCTAGTGGTCCCCCAGGGACCTATAATTCACCCCTCCACTTT	TRBV12-5	TRBJ1-6	.	.
CASSPGGFKGQPQHF	TGTGCCAGCTCCCCGGGAGGCTTTAAAGGGCAGCCCCAGCATTTT	TRBV6-5	TRBJ1-5	.	.
CAISKTGVGTEAFF	TGTGCCATCAGCAAAACAGGGGTCGGCACTGAAGCTTTCTTT	TRBV10-3	TRBJ1-1	.	TRBD1
CASGQGWTGELFF	TGTGCCTCCGGACAGGGGTGGACCGGGGAGCTGTTTTTT	TRBV30	TRBJ2-2	.	TRBD1